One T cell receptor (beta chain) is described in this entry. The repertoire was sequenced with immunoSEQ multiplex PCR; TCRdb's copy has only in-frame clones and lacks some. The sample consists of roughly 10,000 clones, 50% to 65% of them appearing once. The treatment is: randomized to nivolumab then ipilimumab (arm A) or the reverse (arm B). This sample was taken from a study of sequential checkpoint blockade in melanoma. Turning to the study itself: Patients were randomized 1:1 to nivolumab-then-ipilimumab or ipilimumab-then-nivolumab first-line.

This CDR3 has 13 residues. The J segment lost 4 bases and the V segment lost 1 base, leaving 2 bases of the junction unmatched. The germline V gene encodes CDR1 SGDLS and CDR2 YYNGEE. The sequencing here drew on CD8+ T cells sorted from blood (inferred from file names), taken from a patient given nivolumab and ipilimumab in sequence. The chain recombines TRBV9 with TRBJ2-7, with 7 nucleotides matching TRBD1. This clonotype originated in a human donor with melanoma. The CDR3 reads CASSVRQGYEQYF. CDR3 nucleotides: TGTGCCAGCAGCGTAAGACAGGGATACGAGCAGTACTTC.